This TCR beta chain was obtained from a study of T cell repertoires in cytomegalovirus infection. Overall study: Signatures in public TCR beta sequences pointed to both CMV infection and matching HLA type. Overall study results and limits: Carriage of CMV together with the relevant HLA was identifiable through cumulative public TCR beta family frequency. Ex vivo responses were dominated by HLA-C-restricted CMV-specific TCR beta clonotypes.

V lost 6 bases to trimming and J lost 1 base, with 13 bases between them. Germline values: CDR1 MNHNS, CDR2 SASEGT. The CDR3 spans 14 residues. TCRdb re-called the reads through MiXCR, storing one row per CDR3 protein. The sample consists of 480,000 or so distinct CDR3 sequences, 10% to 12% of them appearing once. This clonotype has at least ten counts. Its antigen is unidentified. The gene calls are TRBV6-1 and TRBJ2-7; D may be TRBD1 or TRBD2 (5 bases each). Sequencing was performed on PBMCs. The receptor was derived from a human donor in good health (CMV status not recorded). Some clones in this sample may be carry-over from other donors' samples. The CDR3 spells CASRASGRSYEQYF. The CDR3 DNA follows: TGTGCCAGCAGGGCCTCGGGGCGGTCCTACGAGCAGTACTTC.